A selection of T cell receptor beta chains follows, all from one sample in a study of CD8+CD57+ T cells in acquired aplastic anemia. From the reads, TCRdb called clonotypes with MiXCR, one entry per CDR3 protein. The profile covers about 180,000 distinct CDR3 sequences, with less than 55% appearing a single time and around 2.7% taken by the ten largest. The specimen was sorted CD4+, CD8+, or CD8+CD57+ T cells (not recorded which) from PBMCs. The receptor source for this set is a human donor in good health. Each CDR3 is given with its conserved first and last residue. The order of the fields is D gene, V gene, J gene, clone size, CDR3 protein, CDR3 DNA. D genes are given only for firm matches. A row's size may be missing; if present it is once, few, many or a size class.

d_call: NA; v_call: TRBV20-1; j_call: TRBJ2-2; clone_size: NA; cdr3_aa: CSARRDLPNTGELFF; cdr3_nt: TGCAGTGCTAGAAGGGACCTTCCGAACACCGGGGAGCTGTTTTTT
d_call: NA; v_call: TRBV5-1; j_call: TRBJ1-3; clone_size: many; cdr3_aa: CASSLAGFGNTIYF; cdr3_nt: TGCGCCAGCAGCTTAGCGGGGTTTGGAAACACCATATATTTT
d_call: NA; v_call: TRBV25-1; j_call: TRBJ2-1; clone_size: many; cdr3_aa: CASRDRAYNEQFF; cdr3_nt: TGTGCCAGCAGGGACAGAGCCTACAATGAGCAGTTCTTC
d_call: NA; v_call: TRBV11-2; j_call: TRBJ2-1; clone_size: many; cdr3_aa: CASRPVLGGQGEQFF; cdr3_nt: TGTGCCAGCAGGCCCGTGCTGGGGGGGCAGGGTGAGCAGTTCTTC
d_call: NA; v_call: TRBV7-3; j_call: TRBJ2-5; clone_size: NA; cdr3_aa: CASSLNGIEAQYF; cdr3_nt: TGTGCCAGCAGCTTAAATGGCATTGAGGCCCAGTACTTC
d_call: NA; v_call: TRBV19; j_call: TRBJ1-6; clone_size: many; cdr3_aa: CASSIRTDSPLHF; cdr3_nt: TGTGCCAGTAGTATACGGACAGATTCACCCCTCCACTTT
d_call: TRBD1; v_call: TRBV24-1; j_call: TRBJ2-1; clone_size: once; cdr3_aa: CASSPATTGTGGNEQFF; cdr3_nt: TGTGCCAGCTCACCGGCAACTACCGGGACAGGGGGCAATGAGCAGTTCTTC
d_call: NA; v_call: TRBV10-3; j_call: TRBJ2-5; clone_size: NA; cdr3_aa: CAISEPSLGFQETQYF; cdr3_nt: TGTGCCATCAGTGAGCCGAGTTTAGGCTTCCAAGAGACCCAGTACTTC
d_call: NA; v_call: TRBV10-3; j_call: TRBJ1-1; clone_size: NA; cdr3_aa: CAISGSENTEAFF; cdr3_nt: TGTGCCATCAGTGGATCGGAGAACACTGAAGCTTTCTTT
d_call: NA; v_call: TRBV10-3; j_call: TRBJ1-4; clone_size: many; cdr3_aa: CAIKGSTNEKLFF; cdr3_nt: TGTGCCATCAAGGGATCAACTAATGAAAAACTGTTTTTT
d_call: TRBD1; v_call: TRBV7-9; j_call: TRBJ1-3; clone_size: many; cdr3_aa: CASSTTGGGNTIYF; cdr3_nt: TGTGCCAGCAGCACTACAGGGGGTGGAAACACCATATATTTT
d_call: TRBD2; v_call: TRBV20-1; j_call: TRBJ2-5; clone_size: NA; cdr3_aa: CSARDRASGSKQETQYF; cdr3_nt: TGCAGTGCTAGAGATAGGGCTAGCGGGTCAAAACAAGAGACCCAGTACTTC